This TCR beta chain was captured in a study of shared clonotypes between healthy human individuals. TCRdb's copy holds only in-frame clones and misses some; the assay was immunoSEQ multiplex PCR. Here the sample spans some 2.1 million clones, about 93% being singletons. Naive CD8 cells, CD45RO-negative and positively selected for CCR7, excluded terminally differentiated effector memory CD45RA+ cells. The sample was naive CD8+ T cells from PBMCs. This receptor was taken from a man between 18 and 35 years old in good health. Some clones in this sample may be carry-over from other donors' samples.

The CDR3 here is CASSLGGGTANTEAFF. The CDR3 coding sequence is TGTGCCAGCAGCTTAGGCGGGGGGACAGCAAACACTGAAGCTTTCTTT. This chain connects TRBV11-2 to TRBJ1-1, with 7 bases that match TRBD1. The ends lost 1 base at V and 2 bases at J; junction bases unmatched: 7. Germline lookup yields CDR1 SGHAT and CDR2 FQNNGV. The CDR3 extends over 16 amino acids.